This T cell receptor (beta chain) was captured by sequencing in a study of blood T cell repertoires in COVID-19. Across the whole study: Samples taken during acute and convalescent COVID-19 were collected in the United States, Italy and Spain.

Some clones are missing from TCRdb's copy, which holds only in-frame ones; the method was immunoSEQ multiplex PCR. The sample comprises under 300,000 clones, roughly four fifths of which are singletons, and roughly a tenth rests with the top ten. V was cut by 6 bases and J by 1 base, with 12 bases left in between. The CDR3 runs 14 residues. Germline V gives CDR1 WSHSY, CDR2 SAAADI. This clone has more than one count but fewer than ten. This sequence originates from a woman aged 50 to 65 who had recovered from COVID-19. The sequenced sample was peripheral blood. The V call is TRBV10-2, the J call TRBJ1-1; possible D gene TRBD1, 6 bases. CDR3 DNA sequence: TGCGCCAGCAGAGCGGACAGACCGAACACTGAAGCTTTCTTT. As protein: CASRADRPNTEAFF.